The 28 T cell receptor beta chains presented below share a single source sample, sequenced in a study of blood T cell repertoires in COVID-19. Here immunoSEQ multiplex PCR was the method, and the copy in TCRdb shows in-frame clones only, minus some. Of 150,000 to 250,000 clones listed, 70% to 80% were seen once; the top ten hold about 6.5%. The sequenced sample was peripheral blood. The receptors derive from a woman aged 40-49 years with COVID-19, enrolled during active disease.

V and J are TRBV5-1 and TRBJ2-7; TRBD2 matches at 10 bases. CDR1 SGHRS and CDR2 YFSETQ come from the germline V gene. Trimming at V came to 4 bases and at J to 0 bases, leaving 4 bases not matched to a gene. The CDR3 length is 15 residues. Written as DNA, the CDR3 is TGCGCCAGCAGCCAAGTAGCGGGGGGCTCCTACGAGCAGTACTTC. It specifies CASSQVAGGSYEQYF.

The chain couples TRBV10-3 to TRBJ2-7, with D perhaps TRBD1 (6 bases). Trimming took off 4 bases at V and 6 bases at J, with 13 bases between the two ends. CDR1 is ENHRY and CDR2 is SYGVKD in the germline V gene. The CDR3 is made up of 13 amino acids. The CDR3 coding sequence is TGTGCCATCAGTGTATCGACAGGCAGCGAGCAGTACTTC. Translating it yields CAISVSTGSEQYF.

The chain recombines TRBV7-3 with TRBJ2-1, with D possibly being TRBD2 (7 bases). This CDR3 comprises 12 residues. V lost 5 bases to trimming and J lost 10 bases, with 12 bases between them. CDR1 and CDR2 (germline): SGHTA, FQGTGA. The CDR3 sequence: CASSRGGGEQFF. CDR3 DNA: TGTGCCAGCAGCCGGGGAGGGGGAGAGCAGTTCTTC.

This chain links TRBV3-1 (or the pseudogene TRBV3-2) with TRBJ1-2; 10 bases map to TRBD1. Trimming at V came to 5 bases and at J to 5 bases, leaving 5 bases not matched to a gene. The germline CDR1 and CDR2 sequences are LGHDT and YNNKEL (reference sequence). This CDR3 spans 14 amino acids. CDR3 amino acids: CASSADRGQYGYTF. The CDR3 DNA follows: TGTGCCAGCAGCGCTGACAGGGGGCAATATGGCTACACCTTC.

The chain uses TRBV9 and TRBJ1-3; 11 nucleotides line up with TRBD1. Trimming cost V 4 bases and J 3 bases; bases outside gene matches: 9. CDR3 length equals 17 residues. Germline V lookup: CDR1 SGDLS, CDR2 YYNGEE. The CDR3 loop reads CASSPPLGQGDGNTIYF. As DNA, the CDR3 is TGTGCCAGCAGCCCTCCCCTGGGACAGGGGGATGGAAACACCATATATTTT.

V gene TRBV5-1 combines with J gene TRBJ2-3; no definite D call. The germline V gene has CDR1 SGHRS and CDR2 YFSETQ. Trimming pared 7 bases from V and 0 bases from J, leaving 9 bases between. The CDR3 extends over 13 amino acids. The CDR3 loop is CASGEESTDTQYF. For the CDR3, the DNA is TGCGCCAGCGGAGAAGAAAGCACAGATACGCAGTATTTT.

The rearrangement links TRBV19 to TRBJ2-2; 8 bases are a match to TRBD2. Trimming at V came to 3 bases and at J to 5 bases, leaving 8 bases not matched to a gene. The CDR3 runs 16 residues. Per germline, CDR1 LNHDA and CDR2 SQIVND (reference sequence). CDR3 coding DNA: TGTGCCAGTAGTATCGCCGGGACTAGATCGACCGGGGAGCTGTTTTTT. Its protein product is CASSIAGTRSTGELFF.

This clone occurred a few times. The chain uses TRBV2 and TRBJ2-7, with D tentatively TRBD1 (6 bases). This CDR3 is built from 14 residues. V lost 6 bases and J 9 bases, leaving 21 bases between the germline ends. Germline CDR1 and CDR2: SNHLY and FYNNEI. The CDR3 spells CASRLTGLSGWQYF. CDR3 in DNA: TGTGCCAGCAGATTGACAGGCCTCTCGGGTTGGCAGTACTTC.

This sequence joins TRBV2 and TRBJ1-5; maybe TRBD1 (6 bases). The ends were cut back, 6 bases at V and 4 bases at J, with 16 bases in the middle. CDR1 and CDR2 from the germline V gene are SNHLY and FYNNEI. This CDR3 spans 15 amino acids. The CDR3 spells CASRPDRSANQPQHF. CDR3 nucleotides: TGTGCCAGCAGACCTGACAGGAGCGCTAATCAGCCCCAGCATTTT.

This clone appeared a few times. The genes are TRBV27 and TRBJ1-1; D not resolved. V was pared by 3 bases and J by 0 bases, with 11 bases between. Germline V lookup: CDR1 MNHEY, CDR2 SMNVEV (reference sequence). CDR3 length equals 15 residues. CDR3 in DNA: TGTGCCAGCAGTTTTTCGACAAATATGAACACTGAAGCTTTCTTT. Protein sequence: CASSFSTNMNTEAFF.

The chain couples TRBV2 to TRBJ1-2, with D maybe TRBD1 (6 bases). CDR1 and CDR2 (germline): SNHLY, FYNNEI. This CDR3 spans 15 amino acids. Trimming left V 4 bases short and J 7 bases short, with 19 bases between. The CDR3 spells CASSGTGNRLRGYTF. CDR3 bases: TGTGCCAGCAGTGGCACAGGGAATCGGTTACGTGGCTACACCTTC.

The CDR3, as DNA: TGTGCCAGCAGCCTTAGCACAGGGCCGAAGACCCAGTACTTC. Protein: CASSLSTGPKTQYF. This chain connects TRBV9 to TRBJ2-5; D possibly corresponds to TRBD1 (6 bases). The CDR3 spans 14 residues. The V end was cut by 4 bases, the J end by 6 bases, with 16 bases between. CDR1 is SGDLS, CDR2 YYNGEE, per germline.

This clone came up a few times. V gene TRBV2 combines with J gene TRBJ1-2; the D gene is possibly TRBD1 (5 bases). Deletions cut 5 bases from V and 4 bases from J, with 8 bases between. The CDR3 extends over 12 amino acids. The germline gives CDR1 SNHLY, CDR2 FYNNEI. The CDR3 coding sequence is TGTGCCAGCAGTCCCGACAGCTATGGCTACACCTTC. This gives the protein CASSPDSYGYTF.

The CDR3 reads CASSASGDTEAFF. CDR3 bases: TGTGCCAGCAGCGCCTCAGGGGACACTGAAGCTTTCTTT. The chain recombines TRBV9 with TRBJ1-1, with a weak D call TRBD1 (6 bases). Germline V gene sequence: CDR1 SGDLS, CDR2 YYNGEE. V dropped 3 bases and J dropped 3 bases, with 9 bases sitting between them. The length of the CDR3 is 13 residues.

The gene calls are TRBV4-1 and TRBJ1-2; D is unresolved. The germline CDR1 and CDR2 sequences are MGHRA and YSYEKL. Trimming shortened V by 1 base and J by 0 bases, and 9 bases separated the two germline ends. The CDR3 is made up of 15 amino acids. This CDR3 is CASSQVEESNYGYTF. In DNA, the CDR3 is TGCGCCAGCAGCCAAGTGGAGGAATCTAACTATGGCTACACCTTC.

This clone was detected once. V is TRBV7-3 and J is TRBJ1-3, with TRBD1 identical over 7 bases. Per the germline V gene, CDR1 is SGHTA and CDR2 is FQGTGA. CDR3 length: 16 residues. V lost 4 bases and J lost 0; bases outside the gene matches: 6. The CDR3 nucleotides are TGTGCCAGCAGCTCGGGACAGCCGAGCTCTGGAAACACCATATATTTT. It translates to CASSSGQPSSGNTIYF.

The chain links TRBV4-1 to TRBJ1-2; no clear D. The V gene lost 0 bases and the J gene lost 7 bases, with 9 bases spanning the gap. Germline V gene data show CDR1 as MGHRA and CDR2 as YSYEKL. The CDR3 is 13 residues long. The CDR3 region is CASSQEGGGGYTF. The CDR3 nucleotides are TGCGCCAGCAGCCAAGAAGGTGGCGGTGGCTACACCTTC.

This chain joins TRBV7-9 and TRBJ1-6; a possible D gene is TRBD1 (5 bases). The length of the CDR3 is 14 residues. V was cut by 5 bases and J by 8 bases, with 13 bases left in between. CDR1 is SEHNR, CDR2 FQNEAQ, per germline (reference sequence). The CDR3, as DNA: TGTGCCAGCAGCGCGGGGGGTCGTCATTCACCCCTCCACTTT. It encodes CASSAGGRHSPLHF.

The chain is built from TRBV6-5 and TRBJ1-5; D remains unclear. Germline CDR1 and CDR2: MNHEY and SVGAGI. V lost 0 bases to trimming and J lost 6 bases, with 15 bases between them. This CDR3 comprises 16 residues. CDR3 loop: CASSYSNVQGGQPQHF. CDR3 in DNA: TGTGCCAGCAGTTACTCGAACGTCCAAGGCGGTCAGCCCCAGCATTTT.

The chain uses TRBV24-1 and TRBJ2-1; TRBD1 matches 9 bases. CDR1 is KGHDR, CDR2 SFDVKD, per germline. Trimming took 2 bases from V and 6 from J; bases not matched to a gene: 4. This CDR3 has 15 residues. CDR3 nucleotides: TGTGCCACCAGTGATTCCGGGACAGGGTTCAATGAGCAGTTCTTC. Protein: CATSDSGTGFNEQFF.

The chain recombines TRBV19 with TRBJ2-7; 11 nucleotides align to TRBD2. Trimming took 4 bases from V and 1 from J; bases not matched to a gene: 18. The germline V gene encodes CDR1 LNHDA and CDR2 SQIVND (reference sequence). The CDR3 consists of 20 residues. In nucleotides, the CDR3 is TGTGCCAGTAGTACAAGAATCACAGGGCTAAGACTAGCGGGATCCTACGAGCAGTACTTC. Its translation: CASSTRITGLRLAGSYEQYF.

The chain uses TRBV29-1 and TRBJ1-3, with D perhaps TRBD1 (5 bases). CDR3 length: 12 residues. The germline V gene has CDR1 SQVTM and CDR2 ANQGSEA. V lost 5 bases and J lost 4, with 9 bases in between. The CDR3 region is CSVRGSGNTIYF. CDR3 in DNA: TGCAGCGTTAGGGGCTCCGGAAACACCATATATTTT.

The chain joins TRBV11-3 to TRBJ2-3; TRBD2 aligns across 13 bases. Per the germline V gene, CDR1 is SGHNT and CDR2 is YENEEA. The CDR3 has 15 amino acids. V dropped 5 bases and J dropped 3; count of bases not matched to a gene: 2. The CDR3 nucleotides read TGTGCCAGCAGCCGGACTAGCGGGAGAACAGATACGCAGTATTTT. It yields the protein CASSRTSGRTDTQYF. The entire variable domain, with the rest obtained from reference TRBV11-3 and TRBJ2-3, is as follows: EAGVVQSPRYKIIEKKQPVAFWCNPISGHNTLYWYLQNLGQGPELLIRYENEEAVDDSQLPKDRFSAERLKGVDSTLKIQPAELGDSAVYLCASSRTSGRTDTQYFGPGTRLTVL.

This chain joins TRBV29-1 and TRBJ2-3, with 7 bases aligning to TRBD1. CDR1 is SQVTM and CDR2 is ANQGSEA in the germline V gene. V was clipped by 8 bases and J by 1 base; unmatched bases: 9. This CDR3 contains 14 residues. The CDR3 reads CSLRGQVGTDTQYF. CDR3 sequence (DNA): TGCAGCTTGAGGGGGCAGGTGGGCACAGATACGCAGTATTTT.

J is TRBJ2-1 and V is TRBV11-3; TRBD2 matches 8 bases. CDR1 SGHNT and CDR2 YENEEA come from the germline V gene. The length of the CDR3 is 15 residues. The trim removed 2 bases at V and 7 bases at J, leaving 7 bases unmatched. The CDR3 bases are TGTGCCAGCAGCTTAAGGAGCGGGAGTACAAATGAGCAGTTCTTC. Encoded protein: CASSLRSGSTNEQFF.

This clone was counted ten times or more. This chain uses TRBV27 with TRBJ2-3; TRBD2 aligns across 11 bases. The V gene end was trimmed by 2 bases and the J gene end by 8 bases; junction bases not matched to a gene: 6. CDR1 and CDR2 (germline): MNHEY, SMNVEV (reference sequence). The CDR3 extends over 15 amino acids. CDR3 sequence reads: CASSLLAGGPLTQYF. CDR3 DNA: TGTGCCAGCAGTTTACTAGCGGGAGGCCCTCTTACGCAGTATTTT.

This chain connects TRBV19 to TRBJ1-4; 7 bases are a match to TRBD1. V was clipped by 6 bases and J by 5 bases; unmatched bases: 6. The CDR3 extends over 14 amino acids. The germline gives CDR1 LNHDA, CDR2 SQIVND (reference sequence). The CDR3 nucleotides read TGTGCCAGTAGGCAGGGGGTAGCGAATGAAAAACTGTTTTTT. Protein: CASRQGVANEKLFF.

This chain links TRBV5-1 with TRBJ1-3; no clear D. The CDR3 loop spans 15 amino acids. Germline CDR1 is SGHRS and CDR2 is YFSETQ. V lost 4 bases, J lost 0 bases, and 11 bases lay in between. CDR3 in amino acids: CASSLATSSGNTIYF. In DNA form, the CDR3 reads TGCGCCAGCAGCCTGGCAACCAGCTCTGGAAACACCATATATTTT. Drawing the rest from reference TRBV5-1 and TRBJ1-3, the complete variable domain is KAGVTQTPRYLIKTRGQQVTLSCSPISGHRSVSWYQQTPGQGLQFLFEYFSETQRNKGNFPGRFSGRQFSNSRSEMNVSTLELGDSALYLCASSLATSSGNTIYFGEGSWLTVV.